This T cell receptor beta chain was retrieved from a study of response to subunit inactivated influenza vaccine. TCRdb re-derived calls from the RT-PCR reads in MiXCR, one entry per CDR3 protein. The data show roughly 760,000 distinct CDR3 sequences, around 20% seen once. The CDR3 totals 15 residues. With V trimmed by 5 bases and J by 4 bases, 9 bases remained unmatched. CDR1 is MNHNS, CDR2 SASEGT, per germline. This sequence originates from a middle-aged man who received an inactivated influenza vaccine. The input for sequencing was PBMCs from blood, taken 5 days after vaccination. The rearrangement links TRBV6-1 to TRBJ2-7; 9 bases fit TRBD1. This chain's CDR3 is CASSRTGDRGYEQYF. The CDR3 DNA is TGTGCCAGCAGTCGGACAGGGGATCGGGGGTACGAGCAGTACTTC.